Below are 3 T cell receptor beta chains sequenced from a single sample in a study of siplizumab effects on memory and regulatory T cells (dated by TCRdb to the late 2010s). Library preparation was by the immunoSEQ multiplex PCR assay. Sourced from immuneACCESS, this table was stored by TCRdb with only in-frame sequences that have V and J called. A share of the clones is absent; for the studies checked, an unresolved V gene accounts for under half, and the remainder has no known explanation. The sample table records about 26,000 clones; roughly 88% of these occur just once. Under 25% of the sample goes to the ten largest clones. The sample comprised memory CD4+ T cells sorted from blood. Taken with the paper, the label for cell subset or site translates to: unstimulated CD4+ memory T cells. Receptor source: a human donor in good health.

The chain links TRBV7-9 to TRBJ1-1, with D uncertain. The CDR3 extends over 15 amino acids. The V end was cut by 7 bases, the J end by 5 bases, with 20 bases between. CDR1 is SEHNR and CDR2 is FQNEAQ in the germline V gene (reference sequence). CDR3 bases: TGTGCCAGCAACGATTGGCGGCGGGTGGGAACTGAAGCTTTCTTT. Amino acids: CASNDWRRVGTEAFF.

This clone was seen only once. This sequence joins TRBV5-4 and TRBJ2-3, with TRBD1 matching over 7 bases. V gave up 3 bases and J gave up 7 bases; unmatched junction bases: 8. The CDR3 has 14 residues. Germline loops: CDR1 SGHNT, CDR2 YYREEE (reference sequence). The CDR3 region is CASSSSRQGYTQYF. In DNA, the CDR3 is TGTGCCAGCAGCTCGAGTAGACAGGGCTATACGCAGTATTTT. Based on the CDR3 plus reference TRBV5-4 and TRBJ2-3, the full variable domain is ETGVTQSPTHLIKTRGQQVTLRCSSQSGHNTVSWYQQALGQGPQFIFQYYREEENGRGNFPPRFSGLQFPNYSSELNVNALELDDSALYLCASSSSRQGYTQYFGPGTRLTVL.

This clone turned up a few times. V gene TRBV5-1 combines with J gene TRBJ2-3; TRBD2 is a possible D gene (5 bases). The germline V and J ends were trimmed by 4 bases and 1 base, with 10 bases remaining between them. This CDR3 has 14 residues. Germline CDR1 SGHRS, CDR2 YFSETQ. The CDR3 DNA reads TGCGCCAGCAGCCTAGGACTGGGCACAGATACGCAGTATTTT. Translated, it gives CASSLGLGTDTQYF.